The clone carrying this T cell receptor (beta chain) has a single count. Its antigen is as yet unknown. V was trimmed by 4 bases and J by 6 bases, leaving 9 bases between them. There are 12 residues in the CDR3. Germline CDR1 reads MNHEY; CDR2 reads SMNVEV (reference sequence). Recipients boosted at about 4 weeks or about 12 weeks are pooled. The data stem from a study of T cell responses to AZD1222 COVID-19 vaccine. The assay was immunoSEQ multiplex PCR, and TCRdb's table has in-frame clones only and misses some. The sample holds about 150,000 clones, around 92% seen once. Study-level points and caveats: Repertoire samples came only from after the peak T cell response.

Sequencing used peripheral blood, obtained 28 days after the second AZD1222 dose. The chain is built from TRBV27 and TRBJ1-1, with a tentative D call TRBD1 (6 bases). This sequence was found in an adult who received the AZD1222 COVID-19 vaccine. The CDR3 DNA is TGTGCCAGCAGTTCCACAGGGTCTGAAGCTTTCTTT. Its protein is CASSSTGSEAFF.